This T cell receptor (beta chain) comes out of a study of blood T cell repertoires in COVID-19. Clones were read by immunoSEQ multiplex PCR, and TCRdb kept only the in-frame ones, dropping some. The table has 60,000 to 70,000 clones, 65% to 90% seen once. This CDR3 contains 15 residues. Germline V CDR1 and CDR2: MDHEN, SYDVKM. V was trimmed by 4 bases and J by 0 bases, leaving 12 bases between them. The J gene is TRBJ1-2, the V gene TRBV28; no definite D call. The source is an elderly man with acute or convalescent COVID-19. Sample: peripheral blood. The CDR3 DNA reads as TGTGCCAGCAGTTCCGGGAGCTTAGCTAACTATGGCTACACCTTC. It translates to CASSSGSLANYGYTF.